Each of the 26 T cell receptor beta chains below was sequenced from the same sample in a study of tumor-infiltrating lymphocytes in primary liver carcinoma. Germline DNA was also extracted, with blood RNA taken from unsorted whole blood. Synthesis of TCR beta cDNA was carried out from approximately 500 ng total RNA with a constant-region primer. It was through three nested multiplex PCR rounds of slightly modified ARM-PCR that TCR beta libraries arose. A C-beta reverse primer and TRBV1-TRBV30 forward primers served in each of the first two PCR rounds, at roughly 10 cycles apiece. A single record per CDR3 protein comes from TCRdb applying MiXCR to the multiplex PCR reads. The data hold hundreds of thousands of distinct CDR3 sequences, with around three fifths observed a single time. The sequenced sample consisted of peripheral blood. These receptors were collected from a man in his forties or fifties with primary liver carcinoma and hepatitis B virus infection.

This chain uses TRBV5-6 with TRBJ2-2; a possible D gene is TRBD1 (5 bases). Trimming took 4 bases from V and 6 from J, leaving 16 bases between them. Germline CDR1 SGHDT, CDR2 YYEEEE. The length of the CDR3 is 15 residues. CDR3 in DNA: TGTGCCAGCAGCGCCGCTGCAGGGTGGGCCGGGGAGCTGTTTTTT. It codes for CASSAAAGWAGELFF.

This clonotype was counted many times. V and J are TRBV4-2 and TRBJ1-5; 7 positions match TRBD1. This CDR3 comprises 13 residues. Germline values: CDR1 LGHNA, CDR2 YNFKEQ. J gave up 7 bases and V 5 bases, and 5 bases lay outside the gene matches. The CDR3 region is CASSDRQGQPQHF. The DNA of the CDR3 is TGTGCCAGCAGCGATCGACAGGGCCAGCCCCAGCATTTT.

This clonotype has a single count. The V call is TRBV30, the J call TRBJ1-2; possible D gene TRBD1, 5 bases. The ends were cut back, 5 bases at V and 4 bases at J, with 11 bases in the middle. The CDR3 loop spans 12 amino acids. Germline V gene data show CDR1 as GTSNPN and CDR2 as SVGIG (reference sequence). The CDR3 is CAWGGLSYGYTF. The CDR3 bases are TGTGCCTGGGGGGGACTGTCCTATGGCTACACCTTC.

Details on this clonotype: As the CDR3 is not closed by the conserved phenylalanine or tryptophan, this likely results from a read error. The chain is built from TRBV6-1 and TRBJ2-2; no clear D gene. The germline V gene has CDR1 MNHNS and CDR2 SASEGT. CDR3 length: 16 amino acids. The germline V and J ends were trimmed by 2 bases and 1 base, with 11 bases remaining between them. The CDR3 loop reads CASSEFRQGNTGELFL. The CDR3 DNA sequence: TGTGCCAGCAGTGAATTCAGGCAAGGGAACACCGGGGAGCTGTTTCTT.

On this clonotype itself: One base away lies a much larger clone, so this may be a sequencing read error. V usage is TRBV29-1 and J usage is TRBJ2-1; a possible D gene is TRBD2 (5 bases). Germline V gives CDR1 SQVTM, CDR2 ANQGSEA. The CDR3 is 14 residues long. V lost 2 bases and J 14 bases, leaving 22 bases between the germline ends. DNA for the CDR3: TGCAGCGTTGAACAAATTCTGGCTAGCCAAGAGGAGTTCTTC. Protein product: CSVEQILASQEEFF.

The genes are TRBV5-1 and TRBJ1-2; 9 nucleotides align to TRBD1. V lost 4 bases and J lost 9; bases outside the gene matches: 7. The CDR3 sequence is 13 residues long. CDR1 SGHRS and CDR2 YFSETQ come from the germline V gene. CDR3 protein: CASSPGQGHCYTF. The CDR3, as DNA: TGCGCCAGCAGCCCGGGACAGGGACATTGCTACACCTTC.

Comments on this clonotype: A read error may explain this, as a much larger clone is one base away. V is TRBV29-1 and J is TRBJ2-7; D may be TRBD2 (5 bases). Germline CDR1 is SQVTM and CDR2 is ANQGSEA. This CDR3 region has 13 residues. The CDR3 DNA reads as TGCAGCGTTGAAAGACGGGAACCCTACGAGGAGTACTTC. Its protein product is CSVERREPYEEYF.

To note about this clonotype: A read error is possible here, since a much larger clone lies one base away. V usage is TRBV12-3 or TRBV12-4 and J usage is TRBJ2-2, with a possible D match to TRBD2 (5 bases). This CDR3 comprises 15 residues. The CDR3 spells CASSFVGVVTGELLF. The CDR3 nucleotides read TGTGCCAGCAGTTTTGTGGGAGTAGTCACCGGGGAGCTGCTTTTT.

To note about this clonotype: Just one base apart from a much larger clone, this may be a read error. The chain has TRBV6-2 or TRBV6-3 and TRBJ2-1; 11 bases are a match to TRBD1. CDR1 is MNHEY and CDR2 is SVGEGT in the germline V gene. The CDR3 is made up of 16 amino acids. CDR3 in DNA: TGTGACAGCAGTTACTCAGGACAGGGGGCTTTTTATGAGCAGTTCTTC. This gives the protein CDSSYSGQGAFYEQFF.

The CDR3 nucleotides read TGTGCCAGCAGACACCGGAAGAGCAATCAGCCCCAGCATTTT. This gives the protein CASRHRKSNQPQHF. V usage is TRBV6-5 and J usage is TRBJ1-5; D gene ambiguous. Trimming stripped 6 bases from V and 1 base from J, with 10 bases between. The CDR3 runs to 14 residues. CDR1 and CDR2 from the germline V gene are MNHEY and SVGAGI.

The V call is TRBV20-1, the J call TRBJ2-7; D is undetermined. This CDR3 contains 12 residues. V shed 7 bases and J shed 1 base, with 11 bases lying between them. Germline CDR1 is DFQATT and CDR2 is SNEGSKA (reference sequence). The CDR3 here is CSGNAESYEQYF. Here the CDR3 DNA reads TGCAGTGGGAACGCGGAATCCTACGAGCAGTACTTC.

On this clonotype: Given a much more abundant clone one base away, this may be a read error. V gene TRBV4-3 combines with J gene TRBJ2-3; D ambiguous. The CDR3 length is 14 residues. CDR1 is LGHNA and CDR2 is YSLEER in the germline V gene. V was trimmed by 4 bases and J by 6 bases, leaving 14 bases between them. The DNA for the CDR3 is TGCGCCAGCAGCCTAGAGACGGTTCGGGATACGCAGTATTTT. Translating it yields CASSLETVRDTQYF.

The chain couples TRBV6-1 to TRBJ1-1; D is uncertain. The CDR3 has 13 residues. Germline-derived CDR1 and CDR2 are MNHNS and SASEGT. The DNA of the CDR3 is TGTTGCAGCAGTGAAGGTGTGAACACTGAAGCTTTCTTT. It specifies CCSSEGVNTEAFF.

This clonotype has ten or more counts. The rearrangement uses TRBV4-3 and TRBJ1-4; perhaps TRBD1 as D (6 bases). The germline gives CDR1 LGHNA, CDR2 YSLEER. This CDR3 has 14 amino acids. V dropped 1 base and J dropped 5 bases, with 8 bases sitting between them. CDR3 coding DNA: TGCGCCAGCAGCCAAGGGACAGTGAATGAAAAACTGTTTTTT. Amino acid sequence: CASSQGTVNEKLFF.

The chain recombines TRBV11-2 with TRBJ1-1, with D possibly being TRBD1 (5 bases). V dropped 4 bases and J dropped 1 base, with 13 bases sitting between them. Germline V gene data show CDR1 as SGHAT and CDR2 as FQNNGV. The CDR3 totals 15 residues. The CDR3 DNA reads TGTGCCAGCAGCTGGGGATCGACAGCGAACACTGAAGCTTTCTTT. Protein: CASSWGSTANTEAFF.

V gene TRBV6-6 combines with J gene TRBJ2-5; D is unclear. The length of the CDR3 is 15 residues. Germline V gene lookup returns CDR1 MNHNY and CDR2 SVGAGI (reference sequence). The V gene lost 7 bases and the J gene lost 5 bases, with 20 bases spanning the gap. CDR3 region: CASKICDGPNETQYF. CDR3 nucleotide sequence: TGTGCCAGCAAAATCTGCGACGGACCCAACGAGACCCAGTACTTC.

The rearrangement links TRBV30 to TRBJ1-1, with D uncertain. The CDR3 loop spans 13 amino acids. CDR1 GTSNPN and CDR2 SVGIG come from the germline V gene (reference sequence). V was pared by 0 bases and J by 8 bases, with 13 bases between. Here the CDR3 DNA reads TGTGCCTGGAGTGTAAAGGGAGGTAAAGAAGCTTTCTTT. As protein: CAWSVKGGKEAFF.

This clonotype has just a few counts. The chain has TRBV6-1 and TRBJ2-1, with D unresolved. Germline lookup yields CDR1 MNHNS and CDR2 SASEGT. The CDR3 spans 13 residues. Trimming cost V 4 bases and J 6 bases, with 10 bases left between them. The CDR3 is CASSGLGGNEQFF. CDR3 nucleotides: TGTGCCAGCAGTGGACTGGGTGGCAATGAGCAGTTCTTC.

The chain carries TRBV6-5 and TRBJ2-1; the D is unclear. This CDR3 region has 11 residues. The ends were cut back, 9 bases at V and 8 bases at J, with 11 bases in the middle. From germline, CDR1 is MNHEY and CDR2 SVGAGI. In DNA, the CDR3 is TGTGCCAGTCGAACCCTCTATGAGCAGTTCTTC. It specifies CASRTLYEQFF.

The CDR3 bases are TGCAGCGTTAGAGACAGTCCAACCGGGGAGCTGTTTTTT. This translates into CSVRDSPTGELFF. V usage is TRBV29-1 and J usage is TRBJ2-2, with D possibly being TRBD1 (5 bases). Trimming took 5 bases from V and 5 from J, leaving 12 bases between them. This CDR3 contains 13 residues. Germline assignment: CDR1 SQVTM and CDR2 ANQGSEA.

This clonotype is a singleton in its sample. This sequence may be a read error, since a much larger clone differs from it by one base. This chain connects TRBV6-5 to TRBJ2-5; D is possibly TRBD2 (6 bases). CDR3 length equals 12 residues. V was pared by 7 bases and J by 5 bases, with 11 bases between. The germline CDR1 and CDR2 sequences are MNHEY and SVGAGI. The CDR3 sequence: CASTELAETQYF. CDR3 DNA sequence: TGTGCCAGCACGGAACTAGCCGAGACCCAGTACTTC.

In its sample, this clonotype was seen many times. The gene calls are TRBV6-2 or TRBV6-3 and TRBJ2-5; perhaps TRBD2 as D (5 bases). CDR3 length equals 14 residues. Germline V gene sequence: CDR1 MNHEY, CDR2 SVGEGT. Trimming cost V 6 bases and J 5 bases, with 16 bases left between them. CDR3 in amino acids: CASSHLRGRETQYF. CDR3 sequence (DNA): TGTGCCAGCAGCCACCTTCGGGGTCGGGAGACCCAGTACTTC.

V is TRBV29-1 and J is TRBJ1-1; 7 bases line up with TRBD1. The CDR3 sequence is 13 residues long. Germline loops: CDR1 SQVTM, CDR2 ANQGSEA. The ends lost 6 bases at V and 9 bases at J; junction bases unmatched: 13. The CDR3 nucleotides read TGCAGCGTCGTCCGGGACAAGGGACAGAAAGCTTTCTTT. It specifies CSVVRDKGQKAFF.

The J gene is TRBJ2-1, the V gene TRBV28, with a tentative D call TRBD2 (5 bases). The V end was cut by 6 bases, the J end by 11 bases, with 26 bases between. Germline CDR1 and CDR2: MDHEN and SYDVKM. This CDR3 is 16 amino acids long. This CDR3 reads CASRTQGSSWVGKQFF. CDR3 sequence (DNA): TGTGCCAGCAGGACCCAAGGGAGCTCGTGGGTTGGTAAGCAGTTCTTC.

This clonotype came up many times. The CDR3 loop reads CAISLQNTEAFF. CDR3 DNA sequence: TGTGCCATCAGTCTACAAAACACTGAAGCTTTCTTT. This rearrangement joins TRBV10-3 to TRBJ1-1; D remains ambiguous. The CDR3 covers 12 residues. Germline CDR1 ENHRY, CDR2 SYGVKD. Trimming pared 5 bases from V and 2 bases from J, leaving 6 bases between.

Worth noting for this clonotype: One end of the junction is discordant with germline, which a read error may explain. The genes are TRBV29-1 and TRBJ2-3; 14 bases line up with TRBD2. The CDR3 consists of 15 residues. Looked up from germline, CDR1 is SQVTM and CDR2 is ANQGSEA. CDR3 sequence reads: CNVSGTSGRWDTQYF. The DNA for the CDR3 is TGCAACGTTAGCGGGACTAGCGGGAGATGGGATACGCAGTATTTT.